This T cell receptor (beta chain) derives from a study of blood T cells in healthy people across ages. CDR1 and CDR2 (germline): MGHDK, SYGVNS. Trimming stripped 0 bases from V and 1 base from J, with 8 bases between. The CDR3 loop spans 15 amino acids. For the second PCR, which ran for 7 to 11 cycles, a sample-barcoded 5' primer and a J-beta primer mix were used. TCRdb reanalysed the 5' RACE reads using MiXCR and keeps one entry per CDR3 protein. The table has approximately 1.5 million distinct CDR3 sequences, less than 45% seen once. The clonotype originates from a woman younger than 30 in good health. The sequenced sample consisted of blood. V and J are TRBV25-1 and TRBJ2-3, with D perhaps TRBD1 (6 bases). Here the CDR3 DNA reads TGTGCCAGCAGTGAATACGGGACACGCACAGATACGCAGTATTTT. Protein product: CASSEYGTRTDTQYF.